The 19 T cell receptor beta chains listed next were all sequenced from one sample in a study of somatic mutations in cytotoxic T cells in rheumatoid arthritis. Only in-frame clones appear in the TCRdb table, and some are missing; sequencing was by immunoSEQ multiplex PCR. The table shows some 13,000 clones, with over 70% occurring only once. Input material: CD8+ T cells sorted from blood. The receptors originated from a man aged 45-60 years in good health.

The chain joins TRBV5-3 to TRBJ2-3, with 7 positions matching TRBD2. TRBV5-3 is an open reading frame whose function is uncertain. With 1 base clipped from V and 1 base from J, the junction kept 0 bases outside the gene matches. This CDR3 comprises 14 residues. The CDR3 protein is CARSLTSGTDTQYF. In DNA form, the CDR3 reads TGTGCCAGAAGCTTGACTAGCGGCACAGATACGCAGTATTTT.

Here the CDR3 reads CASSPRTGGNQPQHF. CDR3 DNA: TGTGCCAGCAGTCCCCGGACAGGGGGAAATCAGCCCCAGCATTTT. The rearrangement links TRBV28 to TRBJ1-5; TRBD1 aligns across 10 bases. The CDR3 is made up of 15 amino acids. V trimming: 5 bases; J trimming: 4 bases; junction bases outside the gene matches: 5. Germline loops: CDR1 MDHEN, CDR2 SYDVKM.

This clone occurred a few times. The chain links TRBV4-1 to TRBJ2-7, with 9 bases that match TRBD1. CDR3 length equals 14 residues. CDR1 is MGHRA and CDR2 is YSYEKL in the germline V gene. V was pared by 1 base and J by 10 bases, with 8 bases of the junction left unmatched. CDR3: CASSQVGDRAEQYF. CDR3 nucleotides: TGCGCCAGCAGCCAAGTAGGGGACAGGGCGGAACAGTACTTC.

V usage is TRBV4-1 and J usage is TRBJ2-1; perhaps TRBD2 as D (5 bases). CDR1 is MGHRA and CDR2 is YSYEKL in the germline V gene. V shed 1 base and J shed 10 bases, with 8 bases lying between them. The CDR3 contains 12 residues. The CDR3 bases are TGCGCCAGCAGCCAAGCAGCGGAGGAGCAGTTCTTC. Amino acid sequence: CASSQAAEEQFF.

The J gene is TRBJ2-7, the V gene TRBV4-3, with 7 nucleotides matching TRBD2. CDR1 and CDR2 (germline): LGHNA, YSLEER. The CDR3 consists of 15 residues. Losses at the gene ends were 1 base for V and 3 bases for J; bases not matched to a gene: 6. The CDR3 nucleotides are TGCGCCAGCAGCCAAGGTGTGGCTAGCGGCTACGAGCAGTACTTC. This sequence encodes CASSQGVASGYEQYF.

On this clone: The junction shows a germline mismatch at one end, possibly a read error. V is TRBV4-1 and J is TRBJ1-1; unclear D gene. CDR1 is MGHRA and CDR2 is YSYEKL in the germline V gene. This CDR3 spans 15 amino acids. CDR3 nucleotide sequence: TGCGCCAACAGCCAAGGACCTGAAATTACCACTGAAGCTTTCTTT. It is translated as CANSQGPEITTEAFF.

V is TRBV7-8 and J is TRBJ2-7; D is undetermined. The CDR3 spans 13 residues. Deletions cut 5 bases from V and 4 bases from J, with 12 bases between. CDR1 and CDR2 (germline): SGHVS, FQNEAQ. The DNA for the CDR3 is TGTGCCAGCAGCCAATCGACATATTACGAGCAGTACTTC. It yields the protein CASSQSTYYEQYF.

This chain joins TRBV7-9 and TRBJ1-1, with 8 nucleotides matching TRBD1. V trimming: 5 bases; J trimming: 0 bases; junction bases outside the gene matches: 2. This CDR3 region has 14 residues. Germline V gene data show CDR1 as SEHNR and CDR2 as FQNEAQ (reference sequence). The CDR3 nucleotides read TGTGCCAGCAGCCCAGGGGGCCTGAACACTGAAGCTTTCTTT. This codes for CASSPGGLNTEAFF.

The chain uses TRBV6-5 and TRBJ2-5, with no clear D. V lost 0 bases and J lost 6, with 5 bases in between. Germline-derived CDR1 and CDR2 are MNHEY and SVGAGI. The CDR3 totals 12 residues. Here the CDR3 reads CASSYSGKTQYF. CDR3 coding DNA: TGTGCCAGCAGTTACTCGGGGAAGACCCAGTACTTC.

This chain connects TRBV27 to TRBJ1-1; D not certain. Germline CDR1 is MNHEY and CDR2 is SMNVEV (reference sequence). This CDR3 region has 14 residues. Trimming took 0 bases from V and 6 from J, leaving 11 bases between them. The CDR3 protein is CASSLSAGLAEAFF. The CDR3 DNA follows: TGTGCCAGCAGTTTATCGGCCGGACTCGCTGAAGCTTTCTTT.

V usage is TRBV27 and J usage is TRBJ1-1; tentative D call: TRBD1 (5 bases). Trimming removed 2 bases from V and 8 bases from J, with 15 bases in between. CDR1 MNHEY and CDR2 SMNVEV come from the germline V gene (reference sequence). The CDR3 covers 14 residues. CDR3 amino acids: CASSLRWPEGEAFF. CDR3 nucleotides: TGTGCCAGCAGTTTAAGATGGCCTGAGGGGGAAGCTTTCTTT.

This clone has a handful of counts. The chain is built from TRBV4-2 and TRBJ1-1; D gene ambiguous. The CDR3 is made up of 13 amino acids. CDR1 LGHNA and CDR2 YNFKEQ come from the germline V gene. V was cut by 0 bases and J by 0 bases, with 2 bases left in between. CDR3 sequence (DNA): TGTGCCAGCAGCCAAGAGCTGAACACTGAAGCTTTCTTT. Protein: CASSQELNTEAFF.

The chain couples TRBV27 to TRBJ1-1; D may be TRBD1 (6 bases). V lost 3 bases and J 4 bases, leaving 12 bases between the germline ends. The CDR3 has 14 residues. Germline V CDR1 and CDR2: MNHEY, SMNVEV (reference sequence). CDR3 sequence reads: CASSFTGGFTEAFF. The CDR3 DNA reads as TGTGCCAGCAGTTTTACCGGGGGCTTCACTGAAGCTTTCTTT.

The rearrangement joins TRBV29-1 to TRBJ2-2; no definite D call. The length of the CDR3 is 13 residues. Germline CDR1 is SQVTM and CDR2 is ANQGSEA. The V end was cut by 7 bases, the J end by 8 bases, with 17 bases between. Here the CDR3 DNA reads TGCAGCGCTACAGCTAGTATGGGGGGGGAGCTGTTTTTT. The encoded protein is CSATASMGGELFF.

This chain uses TRBV6-1 with TRBJ2-2; D is perhaps TRBD2 (6 bases). Per the germline V gene, CDR1 is MNHNS and CDR2 is SASEGT. V was clipped by 3 bases and J by 2 bases, with 13 bases between them. The CDR3 has 16 residues. CDR3 loop: CASSDRGGTNTGELFF. The CDR3 nucleotides read TGTGCCAGCAGTGACCGAGGAGGGACTAACACCGGGGAGCTGTTTTTT.

V gene TRBV21-1 combines with J gene TRBJ1-3. TRBV21-1 is termed a pseudogene. CDR3 length equals 16 residues. The CDR3 reads CASSKALARSGNTIYF. The CDR3 coding sequence is TGTGCCAGCAGCAAAGCTCTGGCGAGATCTGGAAACACCATATATTTT.

The chain is built from TRBV5-1 and TRBJ2-1; D may match TRBD1 or TRBD2 (5 bases each). This CDR3 region has 12 residues. Trimming removed 9 bases at V and 4 bases at J, with 11 bases between. The germline V gene encodes CDR1 SGHRS and CDR2 YFSETQ. Here the CDR3 DNA reads TGCGCCACCCGGGACGGATACAATGAGCAGTTCTTC. Translation gives CATRDGYNEQFF. Supplemented by reference TRBV5-1 and TRBJ2-1, the full variable domain reads KAGVTQTPRYLIKTRGQQVTLSCSPISGHRSVSWYQQTPGQGLQFLFEYFSETQRNKGNFPGRFSGRQFSNSRSEMNVSTLELGDSALYLCATRDGYNEQFFGPGTRLTVL.

The chain uses TRBV6-1 and TRBJ2-3; TRBD2 aligns across 10 bases. CDR3 length: 19 residues. Germline assignment: CDR1 MNHNS and CDR2 SASEGT. V lost 2 bases and J lost 0; bases outside the gene matches: 11. CDR3 sequence reads: CASSELGPWTSGSTDTQYF. The DNA of the CDR3 is TGTGCCAGCAGTGAACTCGGACCGTGGACTAGCGGTAGCACAGATACGCAGTATTTT.

The V gene is TRBV6-5, the J gene TRBJ2-6; D perhaps matches TRBD1 (7 bases). Trimming pared 4 bases from V and 2 bases from J, leaving 12 bases between. Germline lookup yields CDR1 MNHEY and CDR2 SVGAGI. The CDR3 is 16 amino acids. CDR3: CASSFPRGAGANVLTF. CDR3 nucleotides: TGTGCCAGCAGTTTCCCCAGGGGGGCTGGGGCCAACGTCCTGACTTTC.